The following is a T cell receptor beta chain sequence with its context. The sample is drawn from a study of blood T cell repertoires in COVID-19. At the level of the study: The origin of the acute and convalescent COVID-19 samples was the United States, Italy and Spain.

The germline V gene encodes CDR1 SGHAT and CDR2 FQNNGV. Germline trimming cut 5 bases from V and 5 bases from J; bases unmatched to any gene: 11. The CDR3 is made up of 15 amino acids. Per the original data handling: Estimated nucleated cell counts came from reference gene primer amplification. This table comes from immunoSEQ multiplex PCR, and its TCRdb copy is limited to in-frame clones, with some not included. That table furnishes V, J and clone size, whereas the DNA furnished D and trimming. The sample consists of roughly 76,000 clones, 87% of them appearing once. The J gene is TRBJ2-7, the V gene TRBV11-2; TRBD1 aligns across 8 bases. Sequences were obtained from peripheral blood. The TCR was taken from a man aged 30 to 45 with acute or convalescent COVID-19. This CDR3 reads CASSLGQGTMDEQYF. CDR3 coding DNA: TGTGCCAGCAGCCTAGGACAGGGTACGATGGACGAGCAGTACTTC.